What follows are 32 T cell receptor beta chains derived from one specimen sequenced in a study of T cells in Graves' hyperthyroidism and ophthalmopathy. Amplified TCR beta CDR3 regions came from RNA transcripts. HTBI primers were employed in a first-round RT-PCR of the TCR CDR3. In TCRdb, the multiplex PCR reads were re-called with MiXCR into one record per CDR3 protein. The data contain fewer than 750,000 distinct CDR3 sequences, approximately 14% of them singletons. The material sequenced was blood. The receptors here all came from a woman aged 50 to 60 with Graves' ophthalmopathy.

The V and J genes are TRBV12-3 or TRBV12-4 and TRBJ2-4; 7 positions match TRBD2. The V gene end was trimmed by 5 bases and the J gene end by 8 bases; junction bases not matched to a gene: 12. The CDR3 consists of 15 residues. The CDR3 DNA sequence: TGTGCCAGCAGTATGACTAGCAGCCAAGTAGACATTCAGTACTTC. It translates to CASSMTSSQVDIQYF.

This clonotype was picked up a small number of times. The chain recombines TRBV29-1 with TRBJ1-2; a weak D match, TRBD1 (5 bases). V shed 0 bases and J shed 2 bases, with 10 bases lying between them. CDR3 length: 14 amino acids. The germline V gene encodes CDR1 SQVTM and CDR2 ANQGSEA. The CDR3 DNA reads as TGCAGCGTTGAAGATCGGGACCGAAACTATGGCTACACCTTC. It encodes CSVEDRDRNYGYTF.

For this clonotype: An end of the junction does not agree with germline; a read error may underlie this. The chain has TRBV7-2 and TRBJ1-5; D gene ambiguous. There are 15 residues in the CDR3. The V gene's germline CDR1 is SGHTA and CDR2 FQGNSA. In DNA, the CDR3 is TGTGCCAGCAGCTTATCGGCTGGTGGCAATAAGCCCCAGCATTTT. This gives the protein CASSLSAGGNKPQHF.

This clonotype has at least ten counts. This chain joins TRBV2 and TRBJ2-2; 8 bases are shared with TRBD2. Germline V gene sequence: CDR1 SNHLY, CDR2 FYNNEI. V shed 0 bases and J 5 bases; nucleotides not matched to a gene: 17. The length of the CDR3 is 20 residues. DNA of the CDR3: TGTGCCAGCAGTGAAGCGCGGTTCCCAAAAGGGCTAGCGGGTACCGGGGAGCTGTTTTTT. This gives the protein CASSEARFPKGLAGTGELFF.

This clonotype was found many times. This chain connects TRBV30 to TRBJ1-2; D is unresolved. Trimming took off 3 bases at V and 6 bases at J, with 11 bases between the two ends. Germline loops: CDR1 GTSNPN, CDR2 SVGIG (reference sequence). CDR3 length: 12 residues. CDR3 in DNA: TGTGCCTGGAGCGGCGTCTGGGATGGCTACACCTTC. Translating it yields CAWSGVWDGYTF.

This clonotype came up many times. The chain couples TRBV7-2 to TRBJ2-1; 11 bases line up with TRBD2. Germline V gives CDR1 SGHTA, CDR2 FQGNSA. Trimming removed 5 bases from V and 4 bases from J; junction bases left unmatched: 7. The CDR3 is 16 residues long. The CDR3, as DNA: TGTGCCAGCAGCCGACAGACTAGCGGGGTTTACAATGAGCAGTTCTTC. Its translation is CASSRQTSGVYNEQFF.

This clonotype was observed many times. V and J are TRBV4-3 and TRBJ1-2, with TRBD1 as a possible D gene (6 bases). The CDR3 is made up of 15 amino acids. Trimming took off 4 bases at V and 3 bases at J, with 15 bases between the two ends. The V gene's germline CDR1 is LGHNA and CDR2 YSLEER. The CDR3 loop is CASSPLLRTDYGYTF. For the CDR3, the DNA is TGCGCCAGCAGCCCTCTTTTGAGGACAGACTATGGCTACACCTTC.

The chain couples TRBV24-1 to TRBJ2-5; 11 bases map to TRBD1. The CDR3 covers 16 residues. V lost 4 bases and J lost 3; bases outside the gene matches: 6. Germline lookup yields CDR1 KGHDR and CDR2 SFDVKD. CDR3 DNA: TGTGCCACCAGTGACCGAGGACAGGGGGCTAAAGAGACCCAGTACTTC. Protein product: CATSDRGQGAKETQYF.

The V gene is TRBV20-1, the J gene TRBJ2-5, with D tentatively TRBD1 or TRBD2 (5 bases each). The CDR3 is 14 residues long. The germline gives CDR1 DFQATT, CDR2 SNEGSKA (reference sequence). Between the trimmed V and J ends, which lost 5 bases and 7 bases, there was a span of 20 bases. The CDR3 is CSAGKTRGAGTQYF. In nucleotides, the CDR3 is TGCAGTGCTGGGAAGACAAGAGGGGCAGGGACCCAGTACTTC.

This clonotype was detected a few times. The CDR3 DNA reads TGCAGTGTTACCCGACGGGACAATGAGCAGTTCTTC. Translating gives CSVTRRDNEQFF. The chain uses TRBV20-1 and TRBJ2-1; unclear D gene. The CDR3 has 12 amino acids. Trimming removed 7 bases from V and 5 bases from J, with 12 bases in between. Germline V gene sequence: CDR1 DFQATT, CDR2 SNEGSKA (reference sequence).

This clonotype was detected many times. The chain is built from TRBV2 and TRBJ2-6, with D perhaps matching TRBD1 or TRBD2 (5 bases each). Germline V CDR1 and CDR2: SNHLY, FYNNEI. CDR3 length: 16 amino acids. V lost 5 bases to trimming and J lost 0 bases, with 11 bases between them. The CDR3 protein is CASSWDGHSGANVLTF. CDR3 nucleotides: TGTGCCAGCAGTTGGGACGGCCACTCTGGGGCCAACGTCCTGACTTTC.

Of note for this clonotype: This could be a read error, since a much larger clone is one nucleotide away. The rearrangement uses TRBV5-1 and TRBJ1-6; 9 bases are a match to TRBD1. From germline, CDR1 is SGHRS and CDR2 YFSETQ. The CDR3 runs to 14 residues. DNA for the CDR3: TGCACCAGCAGCCTGGGGACAGGGCTATCACCCCTCCACTTT. It is translated as CTSSLGTGLSPLHF.

This clonotype was observed at least ten times. The V and J genes are TRBV20-1 and TRBJ2-1, with 8 bases that match TRBD2. Germline V gene lookup returns CDR1 DFQATT and CDR2 SNEGSKA (reference sequence). There are 15 residues in the CDR3. V was pared by 0 bases and J by 0 bases, with 1 base of the junction left unmatched. CDR3 nucleotide sequence: TGCAGTGCTAGAGAAAGCGGGGGCTCCTACAATGAGCAGTTCTTC. Its translation: CSARESGGSYNEQFF.

V is TRBV25-1 and J is TRBJ1-2; 8 bases align to TRBD1. Looked up from germline, CDR1 is MGHDK and CDR2 is SYGVNS. Trimming removed 8 bases from V and 4 bases from J; junction bases left unmatched: 6. The CDR3 is made up of 13 amino acids. The CDR3 DNA reads TGTGCCAGCGGATATACAGGGGGCTATGGCTACACCTTC. Protein: CASGYTGGYGYTF.

As DNA, the CDR3 is TGTGCCAGCAGCCCCCAGGGTAGCGGGGCCACCGGGGAGCTGTTTTTT. This sequence encodes CASSPQGSGATGELFF. The rearrangement uses TRBV9 and TRBJ2-2; 8 bases are shared with TRBD2. Germline V gene lookup returns CDR1 SGDLS and CDR2 YYNGEE. V dropped 4 bases and J dropped 4; count of bases not matched to a gene: 9. The CDR3 consists of 16 residues.

The chain employs TRBV6-1 and TRBJ1-5; 7 positions agree with TRBD1. Per germline, CDR1 MNHNS and CDR2 SASEGT. V lost 6 bases to trimming and J lost 3 bases; unmatched junction nucleotides: 11. This CDR3 comprises 16 residues. The CDR3 sequence: CASRGGGQGPNQPQHF. The CDR3 nucleotides are TGTGCCAGCAGGGGAGGGGGCCAAGGGCCCAATCAGCCCCAGCATTTT.

This clonotype was counted many times. The V call is TRBV5-1, the J call TRBJ1-2; no definite D call. The length of the CDR3 is 13 residues. Germline CDR1 reads SGHRS; CDR2 reads YFSETQ. Trimming removed 4 bases at V and 8 bases at J, with 15 bases between. For the CDR3, the DNA is TGCGCCAGCAGCCCATCTCCGGGTGAAGGCTACACCTTC. Its protein product is CASSPSPGEGYTF.

This clonotype appeared many times. This chain links TRBV27 with TRBJ2-7, with D perhaps matching TRBD2 (5 bases). Germline V gene lookup returns CDR1 MNHEY and CDR2 SMNVEV (reference sequence). The CDR3 contains 13 residues. Trimming cost V 2 bases and J 6 bases, with 11 bases left between them. CDR3 coding DNA: TGTGCCAGCAGTTTAAAGGGAGATAGCGAGCAGTACTTC. Translating it yields CASSLKGDSEQYF.

The sample holds many counts of this clonotype. The CDR3 DNA sequence: TGCAGTGCTAGACCCTTGGACGGTTTAACTTCTGGGGAGCTGTTTTTT. This translates into CSARPLDGLTSGELFF. The chain couples TRBV20-1 to TRBJ2-2; D remains ambiguous. V lost 2 bases and J 8 bases, leaving 21 bases between the germline ends. From germline, CDR1 is DFQATT and CDR2 SNEGSKA (reference sequence). This CDR3 has 16 residues.

The chain uses TRBV15 and TRBJ1-6; perhaps TRBD1 as D (5 bases). The CDR3 is made up of 15 amino acids. Germline lookup yields CDR1 LNHNV and CDR2 YYDKDF (reference sequence). V was clipped by 0 bases and J by 9 bases, with 12 bases between them. The CDR3: CATSRDQWGGSPLHF. As DNA, the CDR3 is TGTGCCACCAGCAGAGATCAATGGGGGGGTTCACCCCTCCACTTT. The whole variable domain, filled in from reference TRBV15 and TRBJ1-6, reads DAMVIQNPRYQVTQFGKPVTLSCSQTLNHNVMYWYQQKSSQAPKLLFHYYDKDFNNEADTPDNFQSRRPNTSFCFLDIRSPGLGDTAMYLCATSRDQWGGSPLHFGNGTRLTVT.

This clonotype has a handful of counts. The chain links TRBV14 to TRBJ2-1; TRBD2 matches 8 bases. CDR3 length: 17 amino acids. Trimming at V came to 4 bases and at J to 2 bases, leaving 10 bases not matched to a gene. Germline V gene data show CDR1 as SGHDN and CDR2 as FVKESK. As DNA, the CDR3 is TGTGCCAGCAGCCCGAAGAGGACTAGCCCCCCCTACAATGAGCAGTTCTTC. It codes for CASSPKRTSPPYNEQFF.

The rearrangement joins TRBV15 to TRBJ2-3, with TRBD2 matching over 10 bases. With 1 base clipped from V and 4 bases from J, the junction kept 2 bases outside the gene matches. The CDR3 covers 15 residues. CDR1 and CDR2 (germline): LNHNV, YYDKDF (reference sequence). This CDR3 reads CATSRGLAGADTQYF. CDR3 DNA sequence: TGTGCCACCAGCAGAGGGCTAGCGGGAGCAGATACGCAGTATTTT.

This chain connects TRBV20-1 to TRBJ1-6, with D maybe TRBD1 (6 bases). CDR3 length equals 14 residues. Germline loops: CDR1 DFQATT, CDR2 SNEGSKA (reference sequence). V was cut by 5 bases and J by 7 bases, with 15 bases left in between. In DNA form, the CDR3 reads TGCAGTGCTGTCAGGACAGAGGGGAATTCACCCCTCCACTTT. This gives the protein CSAVRTEGNSPLHF.

This clonotype was detected ten times or more. The rearrangement links TRBV27 to TRBJ2-7; the D gene is possibly TRBD2 (6 bases). Trimming took 6 bases from V and 10 from J, leaving 22 bases between them. The CDR3 consists of 14 residues. CDR1 is MNHEY, CDR2 SMNVEV, per germline (reference sequence). The chain's CDR3 is CASRQAGPYQEQYF. Written as DNA, the CDR3 is TGTGCCAGCAGACAAGCGGGTCCCTATCAGGAACAGTACTTC.

V usage is TRBV18 and J usage is TRBJ1-1; D ambiguous. Deletions cut 9 bases from V and 0 bases from J, with 17 bases between. The CDR3 consists of 15 residues. The V gene's germline CDR1 is KGHSH and CDR2 LQKENI. The CDR3 DNA is TGTGCCAGTAGTATAAAGACTTCAATGAACACTGAAGCTTTCTTT. It encodes CASSIKTSMNTEAFF.

There are many counts of this clonotype. The chain has TRBV7-9 and TRBJ2-1, with a weak D call TRBD2 (6 bases). The V end lost 7 bases, the J end lost 5 bases, and 15 bases lay between the germline ends. The CDR3 has 14 residues. From germline, CDR1 is SEHNR and CDR2 FQNEAQ (reference sequence). The chain's CDR3 is CASKRDGTHNEQFF. CDR3 DNA: TGTGCCAGCAAACGCGACGGGACTCACAATGAGCAGTTCTTC.

V is TRBV7-9 and J is TRBJ2-7; 9 bases are shared with TRBD1. The CDR3 has 17 amino acids. With 5 bases clipped from V and 4 bases from J, the junction kept 15 bases outside the gene matches. The V gene's germline CDR1 is SEHNR and CDR2 FQNEAQ (reference sequence). The CDR3 sequence: CASSKTSGTGIWYEQYF. The DNA for the CDR3 is TGTGCCAGCAGCAAGACCTCCGGGACAGGGATTTGGTACGAGCAGTACTTC.

This clonotype was seen only a few times. The chain joins TRBV5-1 to TRBJ1-4; 8 bases align to TRBD1. The germline V gene encodes CDR1 SGHRS and CDR2 YFSETQ. The CDR3 is made up of 15 amino acids. J lost 5 bases, V lost 0 bases, and 3 bases had no gene match. CDR3 nucleotide sequence: TGCGCCAGCAGCTTGGGGGGACAGGAGAATGAAAAACTGTTTTTT. It yields the protein CASSLGGQENEKLFF.

V usage is TRBV10-3 and J usage is TRBJ1-5; D uncertain. V gave up 9 bases and J gave up 8 bases, with 17 bases separating them. Germline loops: CDR1 ENHRY, CDR2 SYGVKD. The CDR3 contains 13 residues. CDR3 sequence (DNA): TGTGCCATACAACAAGGAGGTGGGGAGCCCCAGCATTTT. Its translation is CAIQQGGGEPQHF.

In the case of this clonotype: A much larger clone sits a single nucleotide away, making a read error possible. This likely comes from a read error, as the CDR3 has no conserved phenylalanine or tryptophan at its end. The chain carries TRBV28 and TRBJ1-1; a possible D gene is TRBD1 (6 bases). Germline CDR1 and CDR2: MDHEN and SYDVKM. The CDR3 contains 12 residues. The V end was cut by 7 bases, the J end by 5 bases, with 11 bases between. CDR3 in amino acids: CASKEGGTEAFL. CDR3 in DNA: TGTGCCAGCAAGGAAGGGGGAACTGAAGCTTTCCTT.

V and J are TRBV5-1 and TRBJ2-7; TRBD2 matches at 13 bases. Germline V gene sequence: CDR1 SGHRS, CDR2 YFSETQ. Germline trimming cut 0 bases from V and 3 bases from J; bases unmatched to any gene: 3. The CDR3 has 16 residues. This chain's CDR3 is CASSLAGLAGDYEQYF. In DNA, the CDR3 is TGCGCCAGCAGCTTGGCTGGACTAGCGGGAGACTACGAGCAGTACTTC.

This clonotype appeared a single time. This sequence may be a read error, since a much larger clone differs from it by one base. V usage is TRBV20-1 and J usage is TRBJ2-1; 10 bases line up with TRBD2. Germline CDR1 is DFQATT and CDR2 is SNEGSKA (reference sequence). This CDR3 contains 15 residues. The DNA for the CDR3 is TGCAGTGCTAGTAGGACTAGCGGAGTATACAGTGAGCAGTTCTTC. Protein sequence: CSASRTSGVYSEQFF.